This T cell receptor (beta chain) was sequenced during a study of shared clonotypes between healthy human individuals. Study-level background: Researchers assigned three CD4 naive, three CD4 memory, two CD8 naive and one CD8 memory plate to each donor.

The repertoire was sequenced with immunoSEQ multiplex PCR; TCRdb's copy has only in-frame clones and lacks some. The sample gives hundreds of thousands of clones, about 97% of which show up once; around 0.25% is in the top ten. Study-level points and caveats: Of the naive CD4 clonotypes, approximately 5% were shared across a handful of donors.

Terminally differentiated effector memory CD45RA+ cells were left out of the naive CD8 fraction, which was CD45RO-negative and positively selected for CCR7. Donors were healthy HIV-negative adults without recently reported acute infections or vaccinations. Germline V CDR1 and CDR2: MGHDK, SYGVNS. Trimming pared 6 bases from V and 1 base from J, leaving 9 bases between. The length of the CDR3 is 13 residues. Of note for this clone: What it binds is unknown.

Specimen: naive CD8+ T cells sorted from blood. This chain joins TRBV25-1 and TRBJ1-1; a possible D gene is TRBD1 (5 bases). This receptor was identified in a man aged 25 to 40 in good health. CDR3: CASRGDRNTEAFF. The DNA of the CDR3 is TGTGCCAGCAGGGGAGACAGGAACACTGAAGCTTTCTTT.